Each of the 4 T cell receptor beta chains below was sequenced from the same sample in a study of T cells in localized non-small cell lung cancer. Data came from immunoSEQ multiplex PCR; TCRdb stores just in-frame clones and leaves some out. Of tens of thousands of clones in the sample, approximately 91% are singletons; the top ten hold more than 2%. The material sequenced was peripheral blood, taken before any cancer treatment. Receptor source: a female donor at least 60 years old with stage I squamous cell lung carcinoma.

A word on this clone: Other DNA sequences within the sample encode an identical CDR3. The rearrangement links TRBV10-3 to TRBJ1-2; D is ambiguous. The V and J ends lost 0 bases and 6 bases respectively, with 11 bases between them. The CDR3 spans 14 residues. CDR1 is ENHRY and CDR2 is SYGVKD in the germline V gene. The CDR3 DNA is TGTGCCATCAGTGAGTCGGCAGTGAGGGATGGCTACACCTTC. Protein: CAISESAVRDGYTF.

CDR3 protein: CASRFTGTGELFF. The CDR3 DNA reads TGTGCCAGCAGGTTTACTGGCACCGGGGAGCTGTTTTTT. V usage is TRBV6-5 and J usage is TRBJ2-2; D not certain. Per germline, CDR1 MNHEY and CDR2 SVGAGI. This CDR3 has 13 residues. V shed 6 bases and J shed 4 bases, with 9 bases lying between them.

The chain has TRBV15 and TRBJ2-2; no clear D. Looked up from germline, CDR1 is LNHNV and CDR2 is YYDKDF (reference sequence). V was clipped by 3 bases and J by 6 bases, with 11 bases between them. There are 14 residues in the CDR3. CDR3 region: CATSSLKGPGELFF. For the CDR3, the DNA is TGTGCCACCAGCAGTCTAAAGGGCCCCGGGGAGCTGTTTTTT.

This chain uses TRBV18 with TRBJ2-2; D may be TRBD1 (6 bases). The CDR3 runs to 18 residues. CDR1 is KGHSH and CDR2 is LQKENI in the germline V gene. V gave up 2 bases and J gave up 1 base, with 17 bases separating them. CDR3 nucleotide sequence: TGTGCCAGCTCACCAGTCAGGGGACAAAACCTGAACACCGGGGAGCTGTTTTTT. Translation: CASSPVRGQNLNTGELFF.